This T cell receptor (beta chain) was documented in a study of OX40 agonist ivuxolimab in advanced cancers. In the study overall: Aged roughly 23 to 80 with a mean of around 60 years, they were about 80% male.

The CDR3 is 15 residues long. Germline CDR1 is SQVTM and CDR2 is ANQGSEA. The junction had 14 bases not matched to a gene; V was cut back by 6 bases and J by 5 bases. Points from the study as a whole: Expanded peripheral T-cell antigen specificity went undetermined. By week 6 at 0.1 to 3.0 mg/kg, blood CD4+ and CD8+ T cells had expanded clonally. On average, CD8+ T cells showed a greater number of expanded clones than CD4+.

The table lists this clone with many counts. Its antigen is currently unknown. Clones were read by immunoSEQ multiplex PCR, and TCRdb kept only the in-frame ones, dropping some. In the table there are 70,000 or so clones, over 75% of which are singletons. This clonotype was obtained from an adult with an advanced solid tumor such as melanoma, head and neck, liver or kidney cancer. Sample: CD4+ or CD8+ T cells sorted from blood, taken in a trial of the OX40 agonist ivuxolimab. The chain uses TRBV29-1 and TRBJ2-7; 9 bases line up with TRBD1. The CDR3 reads CSVRGGTGIGDEQYF. DNA of the CDR3: TGCAGCGTCCGAGGTGGGACAGGGATAGGGGACGAGCAGTACTTC.